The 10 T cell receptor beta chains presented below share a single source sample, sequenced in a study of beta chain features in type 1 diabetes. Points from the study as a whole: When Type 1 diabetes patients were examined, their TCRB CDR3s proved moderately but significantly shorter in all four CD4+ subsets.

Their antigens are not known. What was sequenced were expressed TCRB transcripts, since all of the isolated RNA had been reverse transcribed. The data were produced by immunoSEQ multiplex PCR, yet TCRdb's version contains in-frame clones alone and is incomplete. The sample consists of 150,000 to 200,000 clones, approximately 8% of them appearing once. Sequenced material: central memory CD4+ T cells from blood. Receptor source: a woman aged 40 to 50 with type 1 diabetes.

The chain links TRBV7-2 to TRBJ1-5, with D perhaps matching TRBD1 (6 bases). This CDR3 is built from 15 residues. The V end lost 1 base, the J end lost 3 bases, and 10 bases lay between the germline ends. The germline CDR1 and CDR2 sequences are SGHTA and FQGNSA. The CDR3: CASSLGQAANQPQHF. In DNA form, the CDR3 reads TGTGCCAGCAGCTTAGGACAGGCCGCCAATCAGCCCCAGCATTTT. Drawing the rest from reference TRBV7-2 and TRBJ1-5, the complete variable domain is GAGVSQSPSNKVTEKGKDVELRCDPISGHTALYWYRQSLGQGLEFLIYFQGNSAPDKSGLPSDRFSAERTGGSVSTLTIQRTQQEDSAVYLCASSLGQAANQPQHFGDGTRLSIL.

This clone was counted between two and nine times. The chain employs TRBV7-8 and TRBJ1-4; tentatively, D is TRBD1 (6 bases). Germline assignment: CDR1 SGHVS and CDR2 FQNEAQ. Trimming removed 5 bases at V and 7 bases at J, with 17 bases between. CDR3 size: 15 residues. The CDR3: CASSLGGEGGEKLFF. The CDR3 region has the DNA TGTGCCAGCAGCCTAGGGGGGGAGGGCGGTGAAAAACTGTTTTTT. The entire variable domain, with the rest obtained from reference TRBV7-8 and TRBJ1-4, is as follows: GAGVSQSPRYKVAKRGQDVALRCDPISGHVSLFWYQQALGQGPEFLTYFQNEAQLDKSGLPSDRFFAERPEGSVSTLKIQRTQQEDSAVYLCASSLGGEGGEKLFFGSGTQLSVL.

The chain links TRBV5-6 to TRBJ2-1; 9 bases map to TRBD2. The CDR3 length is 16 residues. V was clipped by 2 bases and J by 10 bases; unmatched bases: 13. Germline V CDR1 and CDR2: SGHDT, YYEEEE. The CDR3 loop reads CASSFPGLAHREEQFF. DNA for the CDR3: TGTGCCAGCAGCTTCCCTGGACTAGCGCATCGGGAAGAGCAGTTCTTC. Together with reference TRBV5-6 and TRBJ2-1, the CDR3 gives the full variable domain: DAGVTQSPTHLIKTRGQQVTLRCSPKSGHDTVSWYQQALGQGPQFIFQYYEEEERQRGNFPDRFSGHQFPNYSSELNVNALLLGDSALYLCASSFPGLAHREEQFFGPGTRLTVL.

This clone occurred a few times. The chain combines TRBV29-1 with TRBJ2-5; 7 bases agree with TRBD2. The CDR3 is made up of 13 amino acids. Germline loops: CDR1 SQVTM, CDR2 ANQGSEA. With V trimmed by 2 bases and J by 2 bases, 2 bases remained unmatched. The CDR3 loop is CSVEPGLQETQYF. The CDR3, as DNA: TGCAGCGTTGAACCGGGACTACAAGAGACCCAGTACTTC.

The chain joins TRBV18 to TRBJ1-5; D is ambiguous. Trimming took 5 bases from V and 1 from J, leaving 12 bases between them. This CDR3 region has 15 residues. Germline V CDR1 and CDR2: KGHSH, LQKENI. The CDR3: CASSGDVGSNQPQHF. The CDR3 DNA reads TGTGCCAGCTCAGGAGACGTAGGAAGCAATCAGCCCCAGCATTTT.

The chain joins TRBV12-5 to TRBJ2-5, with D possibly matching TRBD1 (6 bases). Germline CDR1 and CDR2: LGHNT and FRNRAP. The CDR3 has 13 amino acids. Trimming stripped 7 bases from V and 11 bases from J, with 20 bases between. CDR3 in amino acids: CASALPGALAQYF. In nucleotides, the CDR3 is TGTGCTAGTGCCCTTCCAGGGGCGTTGGCTCAGTACTTC.

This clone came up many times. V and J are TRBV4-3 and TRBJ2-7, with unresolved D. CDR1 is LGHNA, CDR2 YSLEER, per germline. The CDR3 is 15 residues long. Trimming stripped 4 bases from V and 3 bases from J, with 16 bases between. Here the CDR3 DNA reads TGCGCCAGCAGCCCCTCTAGGTACCCCAACTACGAGCAGTACTTC. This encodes CASSPSRYPNYEQYF.

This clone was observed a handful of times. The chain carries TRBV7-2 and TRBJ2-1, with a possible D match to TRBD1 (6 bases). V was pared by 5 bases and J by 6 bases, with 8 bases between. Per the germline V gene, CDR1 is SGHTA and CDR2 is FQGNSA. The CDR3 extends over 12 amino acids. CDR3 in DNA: TGTGCCAGCAGCGGGGACACCAATGAGCAGTTCTTC. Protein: CASSGDTNEQFF.

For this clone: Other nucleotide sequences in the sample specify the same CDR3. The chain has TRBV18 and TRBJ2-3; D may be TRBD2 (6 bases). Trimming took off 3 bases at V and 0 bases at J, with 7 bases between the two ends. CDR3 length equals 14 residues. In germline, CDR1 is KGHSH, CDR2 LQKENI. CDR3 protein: CASSPGTSTDTQYF. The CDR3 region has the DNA TGTGCCAGCTCACCCGGGACTAGCACAGATACGCAGTATTTT.

The CDR3 spells CASMSSGTVSQFF. In DNA form, the CDR3 reads TGTGCCAGCATGTCATCCGGGACTGTCAGTCAGTTCTTC. The rearrangement links TRBV25-1 to TRBJ2-1, with a possible D match to TRBD2 (6 bases). CDR3 length: 13 amino acids. Germline CDR1 is MGHDK and CDR2 is SYGVNS. V was shortened by 7 bases and J by 13 bases, with 20 bases between the two germline ends.